This T cell receptor (beta chain) was found in a study of blood T cell repertoires in COVID-19. As for the study in general: Specimens from acute and convalescent COVID-19 originated in the United States, Italy and Spain. The cDNA or gDNA used as material had been derived from T cells, B-cell-depleted T cells, or PBMCs.

Produced via immunoSEQ multiplex PCR; TCRdb's table is partial and in-frame only. The sample shows around 300,000 clones, 85% to 90% of them seen only once. The V and J ends lost 0 bases and 3 bases, in that order; junction bases with no gene match: 3. Germline V gene sequence: CDR1 SGDLS, CDR2 YYNGEE. The CDR3 extends over 15 amino acids. The receptor comes from a woman in her 30s with COVID-19, enrolled during active disease. This chain links TRBV9 with TRBJ2-1; 7 bases are shared with TRBD2. The material sequenced was peripheral blood. CDR3 DNA: TGTGCCAGCAGCGTAGAGGGACTACGCTACAATGAGCAGTTCTTC. Protein product: CASSVEGLRYNEQFF.